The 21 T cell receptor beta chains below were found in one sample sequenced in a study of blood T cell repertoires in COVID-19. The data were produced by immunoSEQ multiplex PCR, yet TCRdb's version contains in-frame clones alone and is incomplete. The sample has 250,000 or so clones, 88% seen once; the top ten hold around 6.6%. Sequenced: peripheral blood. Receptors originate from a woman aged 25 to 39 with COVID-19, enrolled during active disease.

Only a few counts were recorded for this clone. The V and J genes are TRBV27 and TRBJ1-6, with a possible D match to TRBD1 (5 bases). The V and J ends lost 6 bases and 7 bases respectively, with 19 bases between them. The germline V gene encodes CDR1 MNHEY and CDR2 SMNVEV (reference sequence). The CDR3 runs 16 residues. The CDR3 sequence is CASSPFRGAGNSPLHF. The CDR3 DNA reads TGTGCCAGCAGCCCCTTTAGGGGAGCGGGGAATTCACCCCTCCACTTT.

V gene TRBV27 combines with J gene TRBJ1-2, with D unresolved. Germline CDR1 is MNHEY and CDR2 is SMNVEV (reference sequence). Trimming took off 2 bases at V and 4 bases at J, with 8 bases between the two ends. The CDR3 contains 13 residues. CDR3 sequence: CASSLAAAYGYTF. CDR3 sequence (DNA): TGTGCCAGCAGTTTAGCGGCGGCCTATGGCTACACCTTC.

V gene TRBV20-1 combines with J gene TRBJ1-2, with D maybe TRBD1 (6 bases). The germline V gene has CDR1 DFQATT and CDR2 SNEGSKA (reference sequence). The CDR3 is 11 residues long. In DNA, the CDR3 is TGCATACCGGACAGTTTCTATGGCTACACCTTC. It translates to CIPDSFYGYTF.

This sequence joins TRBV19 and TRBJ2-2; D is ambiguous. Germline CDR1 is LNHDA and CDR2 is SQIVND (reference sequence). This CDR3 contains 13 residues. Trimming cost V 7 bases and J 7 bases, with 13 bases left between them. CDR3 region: CASTLMGFGELFF. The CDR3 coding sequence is TGTGCCAGTACCTTGATGGGCTTCGGGGAGCTGTTTTTT.

CDR3 nucleotides: TGTGCCAGCAGCCCGGGACAGGGGATCTCCTACGAGCAGTACTTC. Amino acid sequence: CASSPGQGISYEQYF. The V call is TRBV6-2 or TRBV6-3, the J call TRBJ2-7; 10 bases are shared with TRBD1. CDR1 is MNHEY and CDR2 is SVGEGT in the germline V gene. The CDR3 loop spans 15 amino acids. Trimming at V came to 6 bases and at J to 0 bases, leaving 5 bases not matched to a gene.

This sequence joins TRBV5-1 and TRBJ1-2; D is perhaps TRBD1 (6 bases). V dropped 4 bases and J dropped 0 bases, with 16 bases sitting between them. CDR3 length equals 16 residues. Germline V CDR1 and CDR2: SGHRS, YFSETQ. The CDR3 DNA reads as TGCGCCAGCAGCGCACGGGGGGCCTCTTCTAACTATGGCTACACCTTC. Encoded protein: CASSARGASSNYGYTF.

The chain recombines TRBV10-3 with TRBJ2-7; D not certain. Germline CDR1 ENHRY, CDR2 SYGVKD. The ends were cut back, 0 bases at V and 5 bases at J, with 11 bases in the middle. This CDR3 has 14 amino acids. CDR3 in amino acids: CAISESLGPNEQYF. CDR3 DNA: TGTGCCATCAGTGAGTCGCTGGGCCCCAACGAGCAGTACTTC.

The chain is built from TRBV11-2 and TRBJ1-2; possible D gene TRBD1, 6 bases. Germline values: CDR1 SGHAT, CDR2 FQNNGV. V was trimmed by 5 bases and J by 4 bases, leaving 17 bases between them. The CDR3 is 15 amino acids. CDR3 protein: CASSGTPENFYGYTF. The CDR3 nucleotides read TGTGCCAGCAGCGGGACACCCGAAAACTTCTATGGCTACACCTTC.

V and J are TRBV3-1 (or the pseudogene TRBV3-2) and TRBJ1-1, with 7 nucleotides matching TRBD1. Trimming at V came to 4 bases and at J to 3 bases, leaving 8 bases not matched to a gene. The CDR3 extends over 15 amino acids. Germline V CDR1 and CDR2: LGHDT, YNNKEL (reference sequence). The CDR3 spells CASSPYRGTHTEAFF. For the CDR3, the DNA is TGTGCCAGCAGCCCGTACAGGGGTACGCACACTGAAGCTTTCTTT.

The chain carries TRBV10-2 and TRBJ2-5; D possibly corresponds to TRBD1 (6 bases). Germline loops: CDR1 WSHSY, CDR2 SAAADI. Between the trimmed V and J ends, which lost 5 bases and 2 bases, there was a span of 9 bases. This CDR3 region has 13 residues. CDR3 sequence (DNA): TGCGCCAGCAGTCCGACAGGTCAAGAGACCCAGTACTTC. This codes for CASSPTGQETQYF.

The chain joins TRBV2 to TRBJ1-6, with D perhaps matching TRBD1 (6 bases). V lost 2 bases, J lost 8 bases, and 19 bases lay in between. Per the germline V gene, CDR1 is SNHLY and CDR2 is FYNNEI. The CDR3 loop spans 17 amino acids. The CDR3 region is CASSEMWRTATDSPLHF. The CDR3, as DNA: TGTGCCAGCAGTGAAATGTGGAGGACAGCGACAGATTCACCCCTCCACTTT.

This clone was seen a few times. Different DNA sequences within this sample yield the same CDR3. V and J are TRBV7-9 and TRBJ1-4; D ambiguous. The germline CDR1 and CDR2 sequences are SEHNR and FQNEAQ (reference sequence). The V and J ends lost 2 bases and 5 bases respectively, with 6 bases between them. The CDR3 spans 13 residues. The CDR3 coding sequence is TGTGCCAGCAGCTTATCCGGGAATGAAAAACTGTTTTTT. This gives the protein CASSLSGNEKLFF.

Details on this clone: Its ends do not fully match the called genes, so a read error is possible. The CDR3 loop is CASSETGSSYNEQFF. The CDR3 coding sequence is TGTGCTAGCAGCGAAACAGGGAGCTCCTACAATGAGCAGTTCTTC. The chain links TRBV7-7 to TRBJ2-1, with a weak D call TRBD1 (6 bases). Germline CDR1 reads SSHAT; CDR2 reads FNYEAQ (reference sequence). The CDR3 extends over 15 amino acids.

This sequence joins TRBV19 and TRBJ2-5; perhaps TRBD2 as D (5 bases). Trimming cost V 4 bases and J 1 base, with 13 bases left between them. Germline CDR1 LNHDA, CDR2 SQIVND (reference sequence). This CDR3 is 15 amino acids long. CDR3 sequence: CASSSESGGQETQYF. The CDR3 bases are TGTGCCAGTAGTAGTGAAAGCGGCGGCCAAGAGACCCAGTACTTC.

The CDR3 region has the DNA TGCGCCAGCAGCCCAGGGGAGTCTGCCGGGGAGCTGTTTTTT. Encoded protein: CASSPGESAGELFF. This chain joins TRBV4-3 and TRBJ2-2, with a possible D match to TRBD1 (6 bases). CDR3 length equals 14 residues. V lost 4 bases and J lost 6, with 12 bases in between. Germline-derived CDR1 and CDR2 are LGHNA and YSLEER.

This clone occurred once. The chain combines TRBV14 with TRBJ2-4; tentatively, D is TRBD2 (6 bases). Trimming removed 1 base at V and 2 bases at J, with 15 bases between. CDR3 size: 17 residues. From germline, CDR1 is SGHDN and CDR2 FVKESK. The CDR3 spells CASSQGEREMSKNIQYF. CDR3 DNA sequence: TGTGCCAGCAGCCAAGGGGAACGGGAGATGTCCAAAAACATTCAGTACTTC.

The CDR3 loop reads CASSVSRSYEQYV. CDR3 bases: TGTGCCAGCAGTGTTTCGAGGTCCTACGAGCAGTACGTC. The chain is built from TRBV2 and TRBJ2-7; D not resolved. The V gene lost 4 bases and the J gene lost 1 base, with 8 bases spanning the gap. This CDR3 is 13 amino acids long. Germline CDR1 SNHLY, CDR2 FYNNEI.

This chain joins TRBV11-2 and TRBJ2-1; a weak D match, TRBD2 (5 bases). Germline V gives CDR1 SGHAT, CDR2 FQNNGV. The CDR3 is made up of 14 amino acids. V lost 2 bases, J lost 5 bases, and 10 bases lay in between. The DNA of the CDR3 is TGTGCCAGCAGCTTATCCGGGGTCCACAATGAGCAGTTCTTC. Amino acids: CASSLSGVHNEQFF.

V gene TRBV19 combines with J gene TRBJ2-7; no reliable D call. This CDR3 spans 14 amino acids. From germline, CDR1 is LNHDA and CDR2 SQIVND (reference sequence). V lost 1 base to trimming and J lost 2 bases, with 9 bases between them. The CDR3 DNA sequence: TGTGCCAGTAGTATAGCCCTCGGAGCCTACGAGCAGTACTTC. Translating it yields CASSIALGAYEQYF.

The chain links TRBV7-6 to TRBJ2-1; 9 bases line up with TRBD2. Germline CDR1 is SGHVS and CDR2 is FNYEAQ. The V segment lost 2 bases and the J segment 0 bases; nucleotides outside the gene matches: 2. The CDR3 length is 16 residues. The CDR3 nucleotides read TGTGCCAGCAGCTTAAATAGCGGGAGCTCCTACAATGAGCAGTTCTTC. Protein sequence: CASSLNSGSSYNEQFF. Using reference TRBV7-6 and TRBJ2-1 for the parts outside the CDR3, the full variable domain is GAGVSQSPRYKVTKRGQDVALRCDPISGHVSLYWYRQALGQGPEFLTYFNYEAQQDKSGLPNDRFSAERPEGSISTLTIQRTEQRDSAMYRCASSLNSGSSYNEQFFGPGTRLTVL.

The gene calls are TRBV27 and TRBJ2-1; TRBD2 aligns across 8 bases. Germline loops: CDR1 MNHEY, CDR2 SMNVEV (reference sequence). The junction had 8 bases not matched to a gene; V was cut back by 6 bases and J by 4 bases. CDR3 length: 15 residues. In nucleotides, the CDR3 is TGTGCCAGCAGCCACACTAGCGGACCTTACAATGAGCAGTTCTTC. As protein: CASSHTSGPYNEQFF.